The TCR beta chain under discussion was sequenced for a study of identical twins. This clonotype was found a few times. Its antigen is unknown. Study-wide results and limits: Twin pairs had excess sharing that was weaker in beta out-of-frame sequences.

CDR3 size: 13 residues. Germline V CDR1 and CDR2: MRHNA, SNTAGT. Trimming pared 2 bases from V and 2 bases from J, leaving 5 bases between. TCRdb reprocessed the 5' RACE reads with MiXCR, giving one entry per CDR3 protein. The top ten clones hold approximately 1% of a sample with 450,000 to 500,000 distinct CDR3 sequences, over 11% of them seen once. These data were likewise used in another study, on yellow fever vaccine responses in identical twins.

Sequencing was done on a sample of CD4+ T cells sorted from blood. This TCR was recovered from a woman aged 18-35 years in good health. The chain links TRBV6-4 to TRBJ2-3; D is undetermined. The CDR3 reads CASSDGITDTQYF. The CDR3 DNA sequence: TGTGCCAGCAGTGACGGGATCACAGATACGCAGTATTTT.